This T cell receptor beta chain emerged from a study of read filtering for tumor transcriptome and immune sequencing. Study context: Among patients, some 17 were male and approximately 15 female, aged about 40 to 90 (mean about 71). Study observations and caveats: The sorted CD138-negative fraction was a mixed bone marrow immune population, not purified T cells.

This clonotype was recorded at least ten times. Its specificity is not known. Molecular barcoded adaptors covering alpha/delta and beta/gamma chains were used on around 370 ng RNA. TCRdb independently ran MiXCR on the reads; one entry per CDR3 protein. The table includes 100,000 to 150,000 distinct CDR3 sequences, about an eighth detected once. The CDR3 loop spans 13 amino acids. V was trimmed by 2 bases and J by 1 base, leaving 4 bases between them. Germline lookup yields CDR1 SNHLY and CDR2 FYNNEI. Sequencing was performed on a population of CD138-negative cells sorted from bone marrow. The chain joins TRBV2 to TRBJ2-3; the D is unclear. The receptor comes from a donor aged 40 or over with multiple myeloma. The CDR3 DNA reads as TGTGCCAGCAGTGAAATGGGCACAGATACGCAGTATTTT. It is translated as CASSEMGTDTQYF.